The 18 T cell receptor beta chains presented below share a single source sample, sequenced in a study of T cell responses to AZD1222 COVID-19 vaccine. The protocol was immunoSEQ multiplex PCR, while the TCRdb copy is restricted to in-frame clones and leaves out a portion. The table lists about 84,000 clones, 70% to 90% of them singletons. The input for sequencing was peripheral blood, taken 28 days after the second AZD1222 dose. Receptors were obtained from an adult who received the AZD1222 COVID-19 vaccine.

This clone has only a few counts. The genes are TRBV6-5 and TRBJ2-3; D ambiguous. The ends were cut back, 2 bases at V and 9 bases at J, with 12 bases in the middle. CDR3 length equals 13 residues. The germline gives CDR1 MNHEY, CDR2 SVGAGI. The CDR3 bases are TGTGCCAGCAGTTACGGAAGGCCGTCGACGCAGTATTTT. It encodes CASSYGRPSTQYF.

This sequence joins TRBV7-9 and TRBJ1-2, with D perhaps TRBD1 (5 bases). V gave up 1 base and J gave up 1 base, with 10 bases separating them. The germline CDR1 and CDR2 sequences are SEHNR and FQNEAQ (reference sequence). This CDR3 contains 15 residues. The CDR3 region has the DNA TGTGCCAGCAGCTTAGAACAGGACAATAACTATGGCTACACCTTC. This encodes CASSLEQDNNYGYTF.

For the CDR3, the DNA is TGCAGCGTTTCGTCCGGGACAGGGTCAGCTGAAGCTTTCTTT. This gives the protein CSVSSGTGSAEAFF. The chain employs TRBV29-1 and TRBJ1-1; 9 nucleotides line up with TRBD1. V lost 5 bases, J lost 6 bases, and 10 bases stayed unmatched. CDR1 and CDR2 from the germline V gene are SQVTM and ANQGSEA. This CDR3 has 14 amino acids.

This chain joins TRBV11-3 and TRBJ1-1; D is undetermined. Trimming removed 5 bases at V and 2 bases at J, with 6 bases between. CDR3 size: 12 residues. Germline V CDR1 and CDR2: SGHNT, YENEEA. The CDR3 region is CASSRENTEAFF. The CDR3 DNA follows: TGTGCCAGCAGCCGAGAAAACACTGAAGCTTTCTTT.

This rearrangement joins TRBV19 to TRBJ1-2, with D possibly matching TRBD1 (5 bases). Trimming took 3 bases from V and 4 from J, leaving 18 bases between them. The CDR3 sequence is 16 residues long. Germline V gives CDR1 LNHDA, CDR2 SQIVND (reference sequence). CDR3 sequence (DNA): TGTGCCAGTAGTATTTACTCACCGGGGGGTATCTATGGCTACACCTTC. This gives the protein CASSIYSPGGIYGYTF.

The V and J genes are TRBV19 and TRBJ2-1; 13 bases match TRBD2. The CDR3 loop spans 18 amino acids. With V trimmed by 5 bases and J by 1 base, 8 bases remained unmatched. Germline CDR1 LNHDA, CDR2 SQIVND (reference sequence). The CDR3: CASSDTSGGARSYNEQFF. The CDR3 nucleotides are TGTGCCAGTAGTGACACTAGCGGGGGGGCCAGGTCCTACAATGAGCAGTTCTTC.

This clone has only one observation. The chain is built from TRBV7-9 and TRBJ2-3; D gene ambiguous. Deletions cut 6 bases from V and 0 bases from J, with 10 bases between. The CDR3 length is 14 residues. Germline lookup yields CDR1 SEHNR and CDR2 FQNEAQ (reference sequence). The CDR3 nucleotides are TGTGCCAGCAGTCGATCCGAGAGCACAGATACGCAGTATTTT. Its translation is CASSRSESTDTQYF.

The chain couples TRBV19 to TRBJ1-6, with 8 bases that match TRBD1. Trimming at V came to 8 bases and at J to 9 bases, leaving 6 bases not matched to a gene. CDR3 length: 13 amino acids. Germline V gene sequence: CDR1 LNHDA, CDR2 SQIVND (reference sequence). The CDR3 reads CASAGQDASPLHF. CDR3 DNA sequence: TGTGCCAGTGCGGGACAGGACGCTTCACCCCTCCACTTT.

The V gene is TRBV11-2, the J gene TRBJ2-5, with D uncertain. The CDR3 runs 16 residues. Germline V gives CDR1 SGHAT, CDR2 FQNNGV. V dropped 0 bases and J dropped 0 bases, with 11 bases sitting between them. The CDR3 spells CASSLEGKAYQETQYF. Here the CDR3 DNA reads TGTGCCAGCAGCTTAGAAGGAAAGGCGTACCAAGAGACCCAGTACTTC.

V and J are TRBV2 and TRBJ2-5; TRBD1 matches 9 bases. The CDR3 covers 12 residues. Germline trimming cut 6 bases from V and 5 bases from J; bases unmatched to any gene: 1. Germline CDR1 and CDR2: SNHLY and FYNNEI. CDR3 protein: CASRGQGETQYF. The CDR3 DNA reads TGTGCCAGCAGAGGACAGGGGGAGACCCAGTACTTC.

The V gene is TRBV28, the J gene TRBJ2-7, with D possibly TRBD1 on 7 matching bases. The CDR3 length is 15 residues. With 5 bases removed from V and 6 bases from J, the gap between germline ends came to 20 bases. Germline V lookup: CDR1 MDHEN, CDR2 SYDVKM. The CDR3 nucleotides read TGTGCCAGCAGTCCCCCCGTCAGGGGGGCGATCGAGCAGTACTTC. It specifies CASSPPVRGAIEQYF.

The chain links TRBV5-5 to TRBJ1-5; D is undetermined. Germline CDR1 and CDR2: SGHKS and YYEKEE (reference sequence). This CDR3 has 13 amino acids. V lost 1 base and J 5 bases, leaving 7 bases between the germline ends. This CDR3 reads CASSLTEYQPQHF. The CDR3 region has the DNA TGTGCCAGCAGCTTGACGGAGTATCAGCCCCAGCATTTT.

The chain couples TRBV21-1 to TRBJ1-5; TRBD1, the D gene given by the table, was not confirmed from the DNA. TRBV21-1 is a recognized pseudogene. This CDR3 has 18 amino acids. For the CDR3, the DNA is TGTGCCAGCAGCGGGGCGGGACAGGGGGAAAAGGGAAATCAGCCCCAGCATTTT. Translated, it gives CASSGAGQGEKGNQPQHF.

The V and J genes are TRBV18 and TRBJ1-1; no definite D call. CDR1 KGHSH and CDR2 LQKENI come from the germline V gene. CDR3 length: 13 amino acids. The germline V and J ends were trimmed by 2 bases and 3 bases, with 7 bases remaining between them. The CDR3 region is CASSPGKDTEAFF. As DNA, the CDR3 is TGTGCCAGCTCACCAGGGAAGGACACTGAAGCTTTCTTT.

J is TRBJ2-3 and V is TRBV3-1 (or the pseudogene TRBV3-2); D may match TRBD1 or TRBD2 (6 bases each). Trimming cost V 5 bases and J 4 bases, with 19 bases left between them. The CDR3 consists of 16 residues. Germline V gene sequence: CDR1 LGHDT, CDR2 YNNKEL (reference sequence). CDR3 DNA sequence: TGTGCCAGCAGCACAAGCGGGCAGGGGCCCTCAGATACGCAGTATTTT. Its protein is CASSTSGQGPSDTQYF.

The DNA of the CDR3 is TGCGCCAGCAGCTTGGCCGTGACAGGGGGCACTGAAGCTTTCTTT. Translation: CASSLAVTGGTEAFF. V and J are TRBV5-1 and TRBJ1-1, with 9 bases matching TRBD1. Unmatched junction bases numbered 4, after V lost 0 bases and J lost 4 bases. CDR1 and CDR2 (germline): SGHRS, YFSETQ. CDR3 size: 15 residues.

Comment on this clone: Other DNA sequences in this specimen translate into the identical CDR3. This chain joins TRBV3-1 (or the pseudogene TRBV3-2) and TRBJ2-7; D ambiguous. The CDR3 consists of 11 residues. Germline CDR1 reads LGHDT; CDR2 reads YNNKEL (reference sequence). V dropped 3 bases and J dropped 3 bases, with 3 bases sitting between them. The CDR3 region has the DNA TGTGCCAGCAGCCAGGGCTACGAGCAGTACTTC. This codes for CASSQGYEQYF.

The rearrangement joins TRBV7-9 to TRBJ1-1, with a possible D match to TRBD1 (6 bases). Germline V gene sequence: CDR1 SEHNR, CDR2 FQNEAQ (reference sequence). Trimming pared 1 base from V and 0 bases from J, leaving 9 bases between. CDR3 length equals 15 residues. CDR3 bases: TGTGCCAGCAGCTTAGAGGGGGGGTTGAACACTGAAGCTTTCTTT. As protein: CASSLEGGLNTEAFF.